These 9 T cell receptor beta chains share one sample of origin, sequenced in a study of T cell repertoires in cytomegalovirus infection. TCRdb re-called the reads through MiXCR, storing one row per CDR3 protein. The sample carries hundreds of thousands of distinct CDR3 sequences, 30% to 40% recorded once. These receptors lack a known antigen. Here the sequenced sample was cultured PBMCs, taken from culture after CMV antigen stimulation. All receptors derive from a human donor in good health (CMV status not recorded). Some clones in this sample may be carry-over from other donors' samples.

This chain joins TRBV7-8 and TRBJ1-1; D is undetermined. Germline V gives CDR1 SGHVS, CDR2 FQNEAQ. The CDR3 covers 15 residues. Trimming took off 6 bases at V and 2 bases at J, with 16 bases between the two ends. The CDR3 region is CASSVLGLFNTEAFF. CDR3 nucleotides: TGTGCCAGCAGTGTATTGGGCCTATTTAACACTGAAGCTTTCTTT.

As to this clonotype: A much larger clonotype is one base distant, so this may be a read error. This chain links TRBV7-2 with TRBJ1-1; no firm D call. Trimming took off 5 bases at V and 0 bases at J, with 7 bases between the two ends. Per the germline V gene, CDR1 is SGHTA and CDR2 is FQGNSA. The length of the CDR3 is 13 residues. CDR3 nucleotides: TGTGCCAGCAGCATACAGATGAACACTGAAGCTTTCTTT. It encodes CASSIQMNTEAFF. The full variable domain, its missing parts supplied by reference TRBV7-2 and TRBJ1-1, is GAGVSQSPSNKVTEKGKDVELRCDPISGHTALYWYRQSLGQGLEFLIYFQGNSAPDKSGLPSDRFSAERTGGSVSTLTIQRTQQEDSAVYLCASSIQMNTEAFFGQGTRLTVV.

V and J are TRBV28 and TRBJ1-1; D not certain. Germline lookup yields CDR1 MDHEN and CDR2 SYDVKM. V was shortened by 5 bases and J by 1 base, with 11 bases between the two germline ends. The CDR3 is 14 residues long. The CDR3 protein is CASSRFGSNTEAFF. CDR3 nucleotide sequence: TGTGCCAGCAGTCGGTTCGGCTCGAACACTGAAGCTTTCTTT.

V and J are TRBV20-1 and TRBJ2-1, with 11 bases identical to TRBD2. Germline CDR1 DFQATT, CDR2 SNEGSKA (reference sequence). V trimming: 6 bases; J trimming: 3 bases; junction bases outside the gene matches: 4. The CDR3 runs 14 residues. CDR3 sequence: CSAHGLAGYNEQFF. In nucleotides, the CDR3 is TGCAGTGCGCACGGACTAGCGGGCTACAATGAGCAGTTCTTC.

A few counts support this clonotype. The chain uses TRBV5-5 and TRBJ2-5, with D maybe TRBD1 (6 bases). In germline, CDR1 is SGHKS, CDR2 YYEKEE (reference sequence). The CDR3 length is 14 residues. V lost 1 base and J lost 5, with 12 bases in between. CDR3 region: CASSLSGVEETQYF. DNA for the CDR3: TGTGCCAGCAGCTTGTCAGGGGTCGAGGAGACCCAGTACTTC. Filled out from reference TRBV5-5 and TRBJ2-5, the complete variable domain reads DAGVTQSPTHLIKTRGQQVTLRCSPISGHKSVSWYQQVLGQGPQFIFQYYEKEERGRGNFPDRFSARQFPNYSSELNVNALLLGDSALYLCASSLSGVEETQYFGPGTRLLVL.

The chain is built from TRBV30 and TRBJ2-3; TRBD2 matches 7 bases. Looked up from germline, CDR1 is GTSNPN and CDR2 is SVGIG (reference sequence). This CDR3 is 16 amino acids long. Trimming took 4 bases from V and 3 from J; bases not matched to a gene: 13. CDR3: CAWIHETSGETDTQYF. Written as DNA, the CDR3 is TGTGCCTGGATTCATGAGACCAGCGGGGAGACAGATACGCAGTATTTT.

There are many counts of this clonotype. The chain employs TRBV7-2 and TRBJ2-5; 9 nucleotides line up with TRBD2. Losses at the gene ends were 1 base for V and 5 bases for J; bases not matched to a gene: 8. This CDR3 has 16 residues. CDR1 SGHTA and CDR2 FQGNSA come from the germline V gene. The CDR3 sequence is CASSLGSRGRGETQYF. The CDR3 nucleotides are TGTGCCAGCAGCTTAGGGTCTCGCGGGAGGGGGGAGACCCAGTACTTC.

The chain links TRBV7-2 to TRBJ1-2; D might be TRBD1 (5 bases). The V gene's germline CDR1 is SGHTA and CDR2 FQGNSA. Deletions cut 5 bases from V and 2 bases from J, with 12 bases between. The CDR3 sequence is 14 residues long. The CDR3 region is CASSQGGVNYGYTF. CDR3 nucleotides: TGTGCCAGCAGCCAGGGTGGGGTAAACTATGGCTACACCTTC.

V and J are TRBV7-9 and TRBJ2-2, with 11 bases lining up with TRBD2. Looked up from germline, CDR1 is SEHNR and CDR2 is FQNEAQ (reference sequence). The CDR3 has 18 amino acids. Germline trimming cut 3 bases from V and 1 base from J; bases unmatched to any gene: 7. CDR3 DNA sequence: TGTGCCAGCAGCTTTACCGGGACTAGCGGAGAGAACACCGGGGAGCTGTTTTTT. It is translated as CASSFTGTSGENTGELFF.